A single sample is the source of the 27 T cell receptor beta chains below, sequenced in a study of CD8+ T cells in alopecia areata. Reverse transcribed after extraction, RNA yielded cDNA as the sequencing template. TCRdb's table, derived via immunoSEQ multiplex PCR, lists solely in-frame clones and lacks some. The table has 100,000 to 120,000 clones, 55% to 70% seen once. Specimen: NKG2D-low CD8+ T cells sorted from blood. These receptors were taken from a human donor with alopecia areata.

As concerns this clone: Just one base apart from a much larger clone, this may be a read error. V gene TRBV19 combines with J gene TRBJ1-1; D is undetermined. Germline CDR1 reads LNHDA; CDR2 reads SQIVND (reference sequence). This CDR3 spans 12 amino acids. V was clipped by 8 bases and J by 1 base, with 8 bases between them. CDR3 sequence (DNA): TGTGCCAGTCACCTGGGGAACACTGAAGCTTTCTTT. This gives the protein CASHLGNTEAFF.

This chain links TRBV5-5 with TRBJ2-7, with 7 bases that match TRBD1. Germline V gives CDR1 SGHKS, CDR2 YYEKEE (reference sequence). V trimming: 4 bases; J trimming: 4 bases; junction bases outside the gene matches: 11. This CDR3 is 15 amino acids long. The CDR3 DNA reads as TGTGCCAGCAGCGCGACCGGGACAGTGGAATACGAGCAGTACTTC. Residues: CASSATGTVEYEQYF.

This clone has a single count. As DNA, the CDR3 is TGTGCCAGCAGCCCGGGGATGTACTATGGCTACACCTTC. Residues: CASSPGMYYGYTF. This chain joins TRBV11-2 and TRBJ1-2, with unresolved D. Trimming took off 5 bases at V and 3 bases at J, with 10 bases between the two ends. CDR3 length: 13 residues. Looked up from germline, CDR1 is SGHAT and CDR2 is FQNNGV.

This clone was detected only a few times. V is TRBV29-1 and J is TRBJ1-2; D gene ambiguous. The germline V gene has CDR1 SQVTM and CDR2 ANQGSEA. The V end lost 6 bases, the J end lost 4 bases, and 12 bases lay between the germline ends. The CDR3 covers 12 residues. The CDR3 loop reads CSVPTISYGYTF. As DNA, the CDR3 is TGCAGCGTACCGACCATATCCTATGGCTACACCTTC.

This CDR3 is CASSRRGNSYEQYF. CDR3 DNA: TGTGCCAGCAGCCGGAGGGGGAACTCCTACGAGCAGTACTTC. The rearrangement joins TRBV7-9 to TRBJ2-7, with D perhaps given as TRBD1 or TRBD2 (6 bases each). Trimming pared 5 bases from V and 0 bases from J, leaving 11 bases between. The CDR3 contains 14 residues. Germline lookup yields CDR1 SEHNR and CDR2 FQNEAQ (reference sequence).

This clone was observed a handful of times. The gene calls are TRBV7-8 and TRBJ2-2; 7 bases align to TRBD1. The CDR3 runs 15 residues. The germline V gene has CDR1 SGHVS and CDR2 FQNEAQ. J was trimmed by 6 bases and V by 2 bases; bases with no gene match: 6. The CDR3 DNA reads TGTGCCAGCAGCTTACTCTTACAGGGGCCCGGGGAGCTGTTTTTT. Translating it yields CASSLLLQGPGELFF.

CDR3 in amino acids: CASSQDPPSPGIYNEQFF. The DNA of the CDR3 is TGCGCCAGCAGCCAAGACCCGCCTAGTCCTGGGATTTACAATGAGCAGTTCTTC. This sequence joins TRBV4-1 and TRBJ2-1; no reliable D call. Trimming stripped 0 bases from V and 4 bases from J, with 19 bases between. Germline CDR1 and CDR2: MGHRA and YSYEKL. The CDR3 totals 18 residues.

The genes are TRBV6-6 and TRBJ2-5; 8 nucleotides align to TRBD2. CDR3 length equals 14 residues. Germline CDR1 and CDR2: MNHNY and SVGAGI (reference sequence). V lost 4 bases to trimming and J lost 5 bases; unmatched junction nucleotides: 6. The CDR3 region has the DNA TGTGCCAGCAGTTTGGGACTAGTGGGGGAGACCCAGTACTTC. The encoded protein is CASSLGLVGETQYF.

The chain is built from TRBV10-2 and TRBJ2-1; no reliable D call. V shed 3 bases and J shed 3 bases, with 6 bases lying between them. The germline gives CDR1 WSHSY, CDR2 SAAADI. This CDR3 region has 13 residues. CDR3 sequence: CASSEFLYNEQFF. The DNA for the CDR3 is TGCGCCAGCAGTGAATTCCTCTACAATGAGCAGTTCTTC.

The chain uses TRBV7-9 and TRBJ2-5; D uncertain. The J call may be faulty, since TRBJ2-7 better matches the DNA end. Germline-derived CDR1 and CDR2 are SEHNR and FQNEAQ (reference sequence). This CDR3 spans 13 amino acids. CDR3 amino acids: CASSPPTVYEQYF. Here the CDR3 DNA reads TGTGCCAGCAGCCCACCCACAGTCTACGAGCAGTACTTC.

CDR3 in amino acids: CASTAGTTEAFF. The DNA of the CDR3 is TGCGCCAGTACCGCGGGAACCACTGAAGCTTTCTTT. The chain has TRBV10-2 and TRBJ1-1; D call uncertain. Germline V gene data show CDR1 as WSHSY and CDR2 as SAAADI. This CDR3 spans 12 amino acids. The ends were cut back, 9 bases at V and 4 bases at J, with 12 bases in the middle.

The chain joins TRBV2 to TRBJ2-7, with unresolved D. Germline assignment: CDR1 SNHLY and CDR2 FYNNEI. V lost 4 bases and J 1 base, leaving 8 bases between the germline ends. The CDR3 sequence is 13 residues long. CDR3 sequence (DNA): TGTGCCAGCAGTGGGGCGCAATCCTACGAGCAGTACTTC. Translated: CASSGAQSYEQYF.

CDR3: CASSLAGGRESETQYF. CDR3 in DNA: TGTGCCAGCAGCTTAGCTGGCGGGAGGGAATCGGAGACCCAGTACTTC. V is TRBV13 and J is TRBJ2-5; 9 bases map to TRBD2. Germline V CDR1 and CDR2: PRHDT, FYEKMQ (reference sequence). V was clipped by 1 base and J by 5 bases; unmatched bases: 8. CDR3 length: 16 amino acids.

This clone showed up just a few times. The V and J genes are TRBV29-1 and TRBJ1-2; D is unresolved. V was pared by 5 bases and J by 8 bases, with 18 bases between. The CDR3 spans 13 residues. Germline V gene sequence: CDR1 SQVTM, CDR2 ANQGSEA. CDR3 residues: CSVPEKHGNGYTF. In nucleotides, the CDR3 is TGCAGCGTTCCCGAGAAGCACGGCAACGGCTACACCTTC. The whole variable domain, filled in from reference TRBV29-1 and TRBJ1-2, reads SAVISQKPSRDICQRGTSLTIQCQVDSQVTMMFWYRQQPGQSLTLIATANQGSEATYESGFVIDKFPISRPNLTFSTLTVSNMSPEDSSIYLCSVPEKHGNGYTFGSGTRLTVV.

The chain joins TRBV5-6 to TRBJ2-1; TRBD2 aligns across 7 bases. Germline CDR1 reads SGHDT; CDR2 reads YYEEEE. V was clipped by 4 bases and J by 9 bases; unmatched bases: 7. This CDR3 has 13 residues. The CDR3 is CASSDFLAVEQFF. CDR3 bases: TGTGCCAGCAGCGACTTCCTAGCGGTTGAGCAGTTCTTC.

This chain connects TRBV6-5 to TRBJ1-5; D not resolved. The V end was cut by 2 bases, the J end by 2 bases, with 7 bases between. The germline gives CDR1 MNHEY, CDR2 SVGAGI. The length of the CDR3 is 14 residues. The CDR3 protein is CASSYGQGNQPQHF. The CDR3, as DNA: TGTGCCAGCAGTTACGGGCAGGGCAATCAGCCCCAGCATTTT.

The V and J genes are TRBV5-4 and TRBJ1-1; 7 bases map to TRBD1. J was trimmed by 8 bases and V by 4 bases; bases with no gene match: 8. The CDR3 has 13 residues. The germline V gene encodes CDR1 SGHNT and CDR2 YYREEE (reference sequence). The chain's CDR3 is CASSTTPTGEAFF. CDR3 sequence (DNA): TGTGCCAGCAGCACGACCCCGACAGGGGAAGCTTTCTTT. Together with reference TRBV5-4 and TRBJ1-1, the CDR3 gives the full variable domain: ETGVTQSPTHLIKTRGQQVTLRCSSQSGHNTVSWYQQALGQGPQFIFQYYREEENGRGNFPPRFSGLQFPNYSSELNVNALELDDSALYLCASSTTPTGEAFFGQGTRLTVV.

The chain has TRBV15 and TRBJ2-3, with 7 bases fitting TRBD2. After removal of 5 bases from V and 0 bases from J, the junction contained 14 bases not matched to a gene. Germline assignment: CDR1 LNHNV and CDR2 YYDKDF (reference sequence). The length of the CDR3 is 18 residues. The CDR3, as DNA: TGTGCCACCAGCCCCTCATGGAGCGGGATCACTAGCACAGATACGCAGTATTTT. Translating gives CATSPSWSGITSTDTQYF.

The gene calls are TRBV28 and TRBJ1-5, with a tentative D call TRBD1 (5 bases). CDR1 MDHEN and CDR2 SYDVKM come from the germline V gene. V shed 6 bases and J shed 2 bases, with 11 bases lying between them. This CDR3 spans 14 amino acids. The DNA for the CDR3 is TGTGCCAGCAGCACAAGGGGAGGCAATCAGCCCCAGCATTTT. Its protein is CASSTRGGNQPQHF.

The chain employs TRBV5-1 and TRBJ1-1, with D unclear. CDR3 size: 14 residues. Germline assignment: CDR1 SGHRS and CDR2 YFSETQ. V was clipped by 0 bases and J by 0 bases, with 6 bases between them. The CDR3 DNA reads TGCGCCAGCAGCTTGGACACCTTGAACACTGAAGCTTTCTTT. Translation gives CASSLDTLNTEAFF.

V gene TRBV2 combines with J gene TRBJ2-3; 9 bases align to TRBD2. The germline CDR1 and CDR2 sequences are SNHLY and FYNNEI. The CDR3 totals 15 residues. The junction had 9 bases not matched to a gene; V was cut back by 10 bases and J by 1 base. This CDR3 is CATSQTSGGTDTQYF. The CDR3, as DNA: TGTGCCACCTCTCAGACTAGCGGCGGCACAGATACGCAGTATTTT.

This chain uses TRBV7-9 with TRBJ2-1, with 8 positions matching TRBD1. The V and J ends lost 5 bases and 7 bases, in that order; junction bases with no gene match: 13. The CDR3 extends over 16 amino acids. Germline-derived CDR1 and CDR2 are SEHNR and FQNEAQ (reference sequence). CDR3 in amino acids: CASSRLAGGVGNEQFF. Written as DNA, the CDR3 is TGTGCCAGCAGCCGTTTGGCAGGGGGCGTAGGAAATGAGCAGTTCTTC.

A few counts support this clone. This chain uses TRBV28 with TRBJ2-1, with 8 nucleotides matching TRBD2. Germline V gene sequence: CDR1 MDHEN, CDR2 SYDVKM. The CDR3 runs to 13 residues. V shed 8 bases, J shed 5 bases, and the junction held 5 bases outside the gene matches. CDR3 loop: CASLGLGNNEQFF. For the CDR3, the DNA is TGTGCCAGCTTGGGACTAGGAAACAATGAGCAGTTCTTC.

The V call is TRBV19, the J call TRBJ2-5; a possible D gene is TRBD1 (6 bases). The CDR3 is 15 amino acids. Germline assignment: CDR1 LNHDA and CDR2 SQIVND (reference sequence). V dropped 6 bases and J dropped 1 base, with 15 bases sitting between them. This CDR3 is CASSSAGDIQETQYF. For the CDR3, the DNA is TGTGCCAGTAGCTCAGCAGGGGACATCCAAGAGACCCAGTACTTC. The entire variable domain, with the rest obtained from reference TRBV19 and TRBJ2-5, is as follows: DGGITQSPKYLFRKEGQNVTLSCEQNLNHDAMYWYRQDPGQGLRLIYYSQIVNDFQKGDIAEGYSVSREKKESFPLTVTSAQKNPTAFYLCASSSAGDIQETQYFGPGTRLLVL.

This chain uses TRBV4-1 with TRBJ1-1; D is possibly TRBD1 (5 bases). V was clipped by 0 bases and J by 6 bases, with 8 bases between them. The CDR3 covers 13 residues. Germline lookup yields CDR1 MGHRA and CDR2 YSYEKL. CDR3 residues: CASSQDQGSEAFF. CDR3 sequence (DNA): TGCGCCAGCAGCCAAGATCAGGGCTCTGAAGCTTTCTTT.

V usage is TRBV2 and J usage is TRBJ1-4; unclear D gene. Deletions cut 2 bases from V and 7 bases from J, with 11 bases between. The germline CDR1 and CDR2 sequences are SNHLY and FYNNEI. This CDR3 comprises 14 residues. The CDR3 sequence: CASSEPGDSEKLFF. Here the CDR3 DNA reads TGTGCCAGCAGTGAACCGGGAGATAGTGAAAAACTGTTTTTT.

The chain combines TRBV6-1 with TRBJ2-7, with D perhaps TRBD1 or TRBD2 (5 bases each). V was pared by 4 bases and J by 3 bases, with 16 bases between. The length of the CDR3 is 15 residues. In germline, CDR1 is MNHNS, CDR2 SASEGT. The CDR3 region has the DNA TGTGCCAGCAGTGTGACCGGGGCAGAAGTCTACGAGCAGTACTTC. Translation: CASSVTGAEVYEQYF.